The rows below give T cell receptor beta chains drawn from one sample of a study of T cell repertoires in cytomegalovirus infection. TCRdb ran MiXCR on the reads and lists one entry per CDR3 protein. Counted here are around 490,000 distinct CDR3 sequences, about 25% occurring once; the ten biggest clones make up 13%. Material for sequencing was PBMCs. These receptors were taken from a human donor in good health (CMV status not recorded). Some clones in this sample may be carry-over from other donors' samples. Each CDR3 is given with its conserved first and last residue. Each record gives: D gene, clone size, J gene, V gene, CDR3 protein, CDR3 DNA. The D gene is left open where the match is weak. The size entry is marked missing in some rows and otherwise reads once, few, many or a size class.

d_gene: TRBD1
abundance: few
j_gene: TRBJ2-2
v_gene: TRBV12-3/TRBV12-4
CDR3aa: CASRGTGDNTGELFF
CDR3nt: TGTGCCAGCAGGGGGACAGGGGACAACACCGGGGAGCTGTTTTTT

d_gene: NA
abundance: NA
j_gene: TRBJ2-7
v_gene: TRBV5-6
CDR3aa: CASSLDKYEQYF
CDR3nt: TGTGCCAGCAGCTTGGACAAGTACGAGCAGTACTTC

d_gene: TRBD1
abundance: few
j_gene: TRBJ2-7
v_gene: TRBV29-1
CDR3aa: CSVEGPDRRYEQYF
CDR3nt: TGCAGCGTTGAAGGGCCGGACAGGCGCTACGAGCAGTACTTC

d_gene: NA
abundance: NA
j_gene: TRBJ2-2
v_gene: TRBV12-3/TRBV12-4
CDR3aa: CASSPTGGNTGELFF
CDR3nt: TGTGCCAGCAGCCCGACAGGCGGGAACACCGGGGAGCTGTTTTTT

d_gene: NA
abundance: many
j_gene: TRBJ2-7
v_gene: TRBV7-3
CDR3aa: CASSLLQRLYF
CDR3nt: TGTGCCAGCAGCTTACTCCAGAGACTGTACTTC

d_gene: TRBD2
abundance: once
j_gene: TRBJ2-1
v_gene: TRBV20-1
CDR3aa: CSAREEGGPFNEQFF
CDR3nt: TGCAGTGCTAGAGAGGAGGGAGGGCCGTTCAATGAGCAGTTCTTC

d_gene: NA
abundance: NA
j_gene: TRBJ2-1
v_gene: TRBV24-1
CDR3aa: CATSEFQNGLNNEQFF
CDR3nt: TGTGCCACCAGTGAGTTCCAAAACGGCTTAAACAATGAGCAGTTCTTC

d_gene: NA
abundance: NA
j_gene: TRBJ1-2
v_gene: TRBV19
CDR3aa: CASRNWGYTF
CDR3nt: TGTGCCAGTCGGAACTGGGGCTACACCTTC

d_gene: NA
abundance: few
j_gene: TRBJ1-2
v_gene: TRBV29-1
CDR3aa: CSAPAQGNYGYTF
CDR3nt: TGCAGCGCCCCGGCGCAGGGGAACTATGGCTACACCTTC

d_gene: NA
abundance: many
j_gene: TRBJ2-1
v_gene: TRBV27
CDR3aa: CASSLASRLALLEQFF
CDR3nt: TGTGCCAGCAGTTTGGCTTCCCGGCTAGCATTACTCGAGCAGTTCTTC

d_gene: TRBD1
abundance: NA
j_gene: TRBJ1-1
v_gene: TRBV28
CDR3aa: CASSLGDRAGTEAFF
CDR3nt: TGTGCCAGCTCATTGGGCGACAGGGCGGGAACTGAAGCTTTCTTT

d_gene: NA
abundance: NA
j_gene: TRBJ2-3
v_gene: TRBV7-3
CDR3aa: CASSRGVVDTQYF
CDR3nt: TGTGCCAGCAGCCGGGGAGTTGTGGATACGCAGTATTTT

d_gene: TRBD2
abundance: many
j_gene: TRBJ2-1
v_gene: TRBV6-5
CDR3aa: CASSYRTSGRGEQFF
CDR3nt: TGTGCCAGCAGTTACCGGACTAGCGGGAGGGGTGAGCAGTTCTTC

d_gene: NA
abundance: few
j_gene: TRBJ2-5
v_gene: TRBV6-2/TRBV6-3
CDR3aa: CATDGVLQETQYF
CDR3nt: TGTGCCACCGACGGGGTTTTACAAGAGACCCAGTACTTC

d_gene: TRBD1
abundance: NA
j_gene: TRBJ2-1
v_gene: TRBV5-1
CDR3aa: CASSSGQESSYNEQFF
CDR3nt: TGCGCCAGCAGTTCCGGACAGGAGAGCTCCTACAATGAGCAGTTCTTC

d_gene: TRBD2
abundance: few
j_gene: TRBJ2-1
v_gene: TRBV7-9
CDR3aa: CASSRRRLAGGDEQFF
CDR3nt: TGTGCCAGCAGCCGCAGAAGACTAGCGGGAGGGGATGAGCAGTTCTTC

d_gene: NA
abundance: once
j_gene: TRBJ2-2
v_gene: TRBV7-3
CDR3aa: CASSLRGGLTTGELFF
CDR3nt: TGTGCCAGCAGCTTAAGAGGAGGGTTGACGACCGGGGAGCTGTTTTTT